The clone carrying this T cell receptor beta chain was picked up many times. Researchers made TCR beta libraries by using iRepertoire HTBI primers and running Arm-PCR on CDR3 regions. MiXCR, run by TCRdb on the multiplex PCR reads, gives a single entry per CDR3 protein. The sample contains about 470,000 distinct CDR3 sequences, around 15% of which appear only once. The data stem from a study of regulatory T cells in long-lasting Graves disease. Germline CDR1 is MNHNS and CDR2 is SASEGT. CDR3 length equals 17 residues. Germline trimming cut 6 bases from V and 1 base from J; bases unmatched to any gene: 13. The time point: newly diagnosed GD, antithyroid drugs for less than 3 months. Preparation of the TCR library used RNA extracted from PBMCs. This sample also appeared in a second study, on T cells in Graves' hyperthyroidism and ophthalmopathy. That work states: Patients aged 18 to 65 with hyperthyroidism were newly diagnosed, with duration under 2 months. Patients with uncontrolled infections, other autoimmune diseases, pregnancy or lactation were excluded. Among clonotypes expanded in thyroid above 0.001, most were also found in blood.

The sample consisted of peripheral blood mononuclear cells (PBMCs), taken at new diagnosis, from a patient treated with antithyroid drugs. The chain combines TRBV6-1 with TRBJ2-5, with TRBD1 matching over 8 bases. The sequence derives from a man in his forties or fifties with Graves disease. The CDR3 DNA reads as TGTGCCAGCAGATCTCGTGCGGGCAGGGGGCGCCAAGAGACCCAGTACTTC. Residues: CASRSRAGRGRQETQYF.